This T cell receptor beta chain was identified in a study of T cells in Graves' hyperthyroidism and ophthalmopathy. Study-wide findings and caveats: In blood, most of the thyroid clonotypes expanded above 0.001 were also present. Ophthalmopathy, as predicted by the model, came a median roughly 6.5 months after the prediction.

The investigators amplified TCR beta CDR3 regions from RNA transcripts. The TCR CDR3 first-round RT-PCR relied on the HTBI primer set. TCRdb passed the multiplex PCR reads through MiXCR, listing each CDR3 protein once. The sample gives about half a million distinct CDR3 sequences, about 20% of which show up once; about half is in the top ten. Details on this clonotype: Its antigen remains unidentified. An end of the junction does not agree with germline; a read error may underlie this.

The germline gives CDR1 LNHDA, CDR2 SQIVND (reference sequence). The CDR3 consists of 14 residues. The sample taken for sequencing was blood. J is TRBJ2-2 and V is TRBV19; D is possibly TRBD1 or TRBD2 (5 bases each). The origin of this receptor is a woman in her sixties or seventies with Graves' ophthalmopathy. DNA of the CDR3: TGTGTCAGTAGTTGGGGACCGAGCACCGGGGAGCTGTTTTTT. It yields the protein CVSSWGPSTGELFF.